This entry features one TCR beta chain sequence. The source of the sample is a study of T cells of healthy individuals. TCRdb re-analysed the 5' RACE reads in MiXCR, keeping a single row per CDR3 protein. The repertoire holds around 53,000 distinct CDR3 sequences, about 15% seen once, with approximately 16% in the top ten. CDR3 length: 16 amino acids. V dropped 6 bases and J dropped 8; count of bases not matched to a gene: 17. In germline, CDR1 is DFQATT, CDR2 SNEGSKA (reference sequence). This chain connects TRBV20-1 to TRBJ2-1, with 9 bases identical to TRBD2. This sequence originates from a human donor in good health. The CDR3 nucleotides read TGCAGTGCCCTCTCCGGTTTAGCGGGAGTCTTGGATGAGCAGTTCTTC. This gives the protein CSALSGLAGVLDEQFF.